This is a list of T cell receptor beta chains from one sample in a study of blood T cell repertoires in COVID-19. Profiled with immunoSEQ multiplex PCR; TCRdb holds only in-frame clones, not every one. The sample lists approximately 300,000 clones; 70% to 90% were seen once. Specimen: PBMCs or T cells enriched from blood (not recorded which). All receptors come from a man between 25 and 39 years old who had recovered from COVID-19. CDR3s include the opening cysteine and the closing phenylalanine or tryptophan. D genes are given only for firm matches. A row's size may be missing; if present it is once, few, many or a size class.

size: NA; length: 16; D: TRBD1; V: TRBV5-1; J: TRBJ2-7; CDR3: CASSFIWTGGSNEQYF; DNA: TGCGCCAGCAGCTTCATATGGACAGGGGGTTCTAACGAGCAGTACTTC
size: NA; length: 15; D: TRBD1; V: TRBV11-2; J: TRBJ1-2; CDR3: CASSLGTGGLYGYTF; DNA: TGTGCCAGCAGCTTAGGGACAGGGGGCCTCTATGGCTACACCTTC
size: NA; length: 13; D: NA; V: TRBV12-3/TRBV12-4; J: TRBJ1-3; CDR3: CASRTGSGNTIYF; DNA: TGTGCCAGCAGAACAGGGTCTGGAAACACCATATATTTT
size: once; length: 14; D: TRBD1; V: TRBV5-1; J: TRBJ2-1; CDR3: CASSLTGAYNEQFF; DNA: TGCGCCAGCAGCTTAACAGGGGCCTACAATGAGCAGTTCTTC
size: NA; length: 16; D: TRBD1; V: TRBV3-1/TRBV3-2; J: TRBJ2-4; CDR3: CASSPKTGVAKNIQYF; DNA: TGTGCCAGCAGCCCAAAAACAGGGGTAGCCAAAAACATTCAGTACTTC
size: NA; length: 16; D: NA; V: TRBV11-2; J: TRBJ1-4; CDR3: CASSSRPGTIPEKLFF; DNA: TGTGCCAGCAGCTCCCGCCCCGGGACAATCCCCGAAAAACTGTTTTTT
size: NA; length: 16; D: TRBD1; V: TRBV25-1; J: TRBJ2-2; CDR3: CASSRRDRGTTGELFF; DNA: TGTGCCAGCTCGAGGAGGGACAGGGGGACCACCGGGGAGCTGTTTTTT
size: NA; length: 12; D: TRBD1; V: TRBV19; J: TRBJ2-7; CDR3: CASSRGSYEQYF; DNA: TGTGCCAGTAGCAGGGGGAGCTACGAGCAGTACTTC
size: few; length: 15; D: TRBD1; V: TRBV2; J: TRBJ1-5; CDR3: CASSEQGGGNQPQHF; DNA: TGTGCCAGCAGTGAACAGGGGGGAGGCAATCAGCCCCAGCATTTT
size: NA; length: 15; D: TRBD2; V: TRBV4-1; J: TRBJ2-7; CDR3: CASRQLAGDSYEQYF; DNA: TGCGCCAGCAGACAACTAGCGGGGGACTCCTACGAGCAGTACTTC
size: NA; length: 12; D: TRBD1; V: TRBV5-1; J: TRBJ1-1; CDR3: CASSLGQGRAFF; DNA: TGCGCCAGCAGCTTGGGACAGGGGCGGGCTTTCTTT
size: NA; length: 14; D: TRBD1; V: TRBV10-3; J: TRBJ1-2; CDR3: CAISPGQGHYGYTF; DNA: TGTGCCATCAGTCCGGGACAGGGCCACTATGGCTACACCTTC
size: NA; length: 16; D: TRBD1; V: TRBV12-5; J: TRBJ1-6; CDR3: CASGLVAGGYNSPLHF; DNA: TGTGCTAGTGGTTTGGTGGCAGGGGGATATAATTCACCCCTCCACTTT
size: NA; length: 15; D: NA; V: TRBV11-2; J: TRBJ1-6; CDR3: CASSLGRGGDSPLHF; DNA: TGTGCCAGCAGCTTAGGGCGGGGAGGCGATTCACCCCTCCACTTT
size: NA; length: 14; D: NA; V: TRBV2; J: TRBJ1-1; CDR3: CASSPRQVRAVAFF; DNA: TGTGCCAGCAGTCCAAGACAGGTACGAGCCGTCGCTTTCTTT
size: once; length: 16; D: TRBD1; V: TRBV18; J: TRBJ1-1; CDR3: CASSPYSLDRGTEAFF; DNA: TGTGCCAGCTCACCTTATTCCCTGGACAGGGGAACTGAAGCTTTCTTT
size: NA; length: 15; D: TRBD2; V: TRBV6-4; J: TRBJ2-1; CDR3: CASSIAGGSYNEQFF; DNA: TGTGCCAGCAGTATAGCGGGAGGCTCCTACAATGAGCAGTTCTTC
size: NA; length: 18; D: NA; V: TRBV4-1; J: TRBJ2-2; CDR3: CASSQEASQASNTGELFF; DNA: TGCGCCAGCAGCCAAGAAGCTTCACAGGCCTCGAACACCGGGGAGCTGTTTTTT
size: NA; length: 17; D: TRBD2; V: TRBV5-1; J: TRBJ2-7; CDR3: CASSLGSLGTSSYEQYF; DNA: TGCGCCAGCAGCTTGGGGAGTTTGGGGACTAGCTCCTACGAGCAGTACTTC
size: NA; length: 14; D: NA; V: TRBV11-2; J: TRBJ1-5; CDR3: CASSRGNRNQPQHF; DNA: TGTGCCAGCAGCCGGGGGAATCGGAATCAGCCCCAGCATTTT
size: NA; length: 13; D: NA; V: TRBV18; J: TRBJ1-1; CDR3: CASSPLQARVAFF; DNA: TGTGCCAGCTCACCCTTGCAGGCCCGAGTCGCTTTCTTT
size: NA; length: 15; D: NA; V: TRBV21-1; J: TRBJ1-6; CDR3: CASIRGDRCNSPLHF; DNA: TGTGCCAGCATCCGGGGGGACAGGTGTAATTCACCCCTCCACTTT
size: NA; length: 14; D: NA; V: TRBV19; J: TRBJ1-2; CDR3: CASSRDTSNYGYTF; DNA: TGTGCCAGTAGTAGGGACACTTCTAACTATGGCTACACCTTC
size: NA; length: 16; D: TRBD2; V: TRBV7-9; J: TRBJ2-1; CDR3: CASSPRGRGRDNEQFF; DNA: TGTGCCAGCAGCCCCCGGGGGAGGGGAAGGGACAATGAGCAGTTCTTC
size: NA; length: 11; D: NA; V: TRBV20-1; J: TRBJ2-7; CDR3: CSARGYNEQYF; DNA: TGCAGTGCAAGAGGGTACAACGAGCAGTACTTC
size: NA; length: 15; D: NA; V: TRBV7-9; J: TRBJ2-5; CDR3: CASSSPTRGLETQYF; DNA: TGTGCCAGCAGCTCCCCGACACGGGGATTAGAGACCCAGTACTTC
size: NA; length: 15; D: NA; V: TRBV5-8; J: TRBJ1-1; CDR3: CASSYRRGGGAEAFF; DNA: TGTGCCAGCAGCTACCGCCGTGGGGGGGGCGCTGAAGCTTTCTTT
size: few; length: 13; D: NA; V: TRBV27; J: TRBJ1-2; CDR3: CASSGGNGYGYTF; DNA: TGTGCCAGCAGCGGGGGGAATGGTTATGGCTACACCTTC
size: NA; length: 15; D: TRBD2; V: TRBV19; J: TRBJ2-1; CDR3: CASSIFGGRDNEQFF; DNA: TGTGCCAGTAGTATATTCGGGGGGAGGGACAATGAGCAGTTCTTC
size: few; length: 15; D: NA; V: TRBV4-1; J: TRBJ1-6; CDR3: CASSQSRVENSPLHF; DNA: TGCGCCAGCAGCCAAAGCAGGGTGGAGAATTCACCCCTCCACTTT
size: NA; length: 13; D: NA; V: TRBV18; J: TRBJ1-2; CDR3: CASSPPGRGGYTF; DNA: TGTGCCAGCTCACCACCAGGACGGGGGGGCTACACCTTC
size: NA; length: 15; D: NA; V: TRBV11-1; J: TRBJ2-5; CDR3: CASGVRRRVQETQYF; DNA: TGTGCCAGCGGGGTCCGGCGGCGGGTACAAGAGACCCAGTACTTC
size: NA; length: 14; D: NA; V: TRBV6-5; J: TRBJ2-2; CDR3: CASRGQSNTGELFF; DNA: TGTGCCAGCAGAGGACAGTCGAACACCGGGGAGCTGTTTTTT
size: NA; length: 14; D: TRBD2; V: TRBV19; J: TRBJ2-1; CDR3: CASRVAGTDNEQFF; DNA: TGTGCCAGTAGAGTAGCGGGAACCGACAATGAGCAGTTCTTC
size: NA; length: 14; D: NA; V: TRBV5-1; J: TRBJ1-2; CDR3: CASSPDTGIHGYTF; DNA: TGCGCCAGCAGCCCTGACACGGGAATCCATGGCTACACCTTC
size: once; length: 14; D: NA; V: TRBV6-5; J: TRBJ1-1; CDR3: CASRSGSRDTEAFF; DNA: TGTGCCAGCAGATCCGGGTCTCGAGACACTGAAGCTTTCTTT
size: NA; length: 16; D: TRBD2; V: TRBV11-2; J: TRBJ2-1; CDR3: CASSFGPGLAGNEQFF; DNA: TGTGCCAGCAGCTTTGGCCCGGGACTAGCGGGTAATGAGCAGTTCTTC
size: NA; length: 19; D: NA; V: TRBV13; J: TRBJ2-2; CDR3: CASSSGTPGPGYVTGELFF; DNA: TGTGCCAGCAGCTCCGGGACACCCGGACCCGGATACGTCACCGGGGAGCTGTTTTTT
size: NA; length: 13; D: TRBD1; V: TRBV19; J: TRBJ1-2; CDR3: CASKGTGGRGYTF; DNA: TGTGCCAGTAAGGGGACAGGGGGCCGTGGCTACACCTTC
size: NA; length: 16; D: TRBD2; V: TRBV5-1; J: TRBJ2-7; CDR3: CASSPGTSGGSYEQYF; DNA: TGCGCCAGCAGCCCTGGGACTAGCGGGGGGTCCTACGAGCAGTACTTC
size: NA; length: 15; D: TRBD1; V: TRBV18; J: TRBJ2-5; CDR3: CASSPAGQGTETQYF; DNA: TGTGCCAGCTCACCAGCCGGACAGGGGACAGAGACCCAGTACTTC
size: NA; length: 16; D: NA; V: TRBV27; J: TRBJ2-3; CDR3: CASSLGASISTDTQYF; DNA: TGTGCCAGCAGTTTGGGGGCTTCGATTAGCACAGATACGCAGTATTTT
size: NA; length: 12; D: NA; V: TRBV12-3/TRBV12-4; J: TRBJ2-7; CDR3: CASSLAGNEQYF; DNA: TGTGCCAGCAGTCTCGCCGGGAACGAGCAGTACTTC
size: NA; length: 14; D: TRBD1; V: TRBV10-2; J: TRBJ2-2; CDR3: CASTPDRVRRELFF; DNA: TGCGCCAGCACCCCGGACAGGGTTCGGCGGGAGCTGTTTTTT
size: once; length: 13; D: TRBD2; V: TRBV19; J: TRBJ2-1; CDR3: CASRGVSYNEQFF; DNA: TGTGCCAGTCGGGGGGTCTCCTACAATGAGCAGTTCTTC
size: NA; length: 14; D: NA; V: TRBV7-2; J: TRBJ2-5; CDR3: CASSRGLLQETQYF; DNA: TGTGCCAGCAGCCGGGGTCTCCTCCAAGAGACCCAGTACTTC
size: few; length: 16; D: TRBD2; V: TRBV3-1/TRBV3-2; J: TRBJ2-6; CDR3: CASRYSGSSGANVLTF; DNA: TGTGCCAGCAGGTATAGCGGGAGCTCTGGGGCCAACGTCCTGACTTTC
size: NA; length: 15; D: TRBD1; V: TRBV10-2; J: TRBJ1-6; CDR3: CASSEQRGRNSPLHF; DNA: TGCGCCAGCAGTGAGCAGAGGGGGCGGAATTCACCCCTCCACTTT
size: once; length: 15; D: NA; V: TRBV6-1; J: TRBJ2-1; CDR3: CASSEAPSPYNEQFF; DNA: TGTGCCAGCAGTGAAGCTCCTAGCCCCTACAATGAGCAGTTCTTC
size: NA; length: 17; D: TRBD1; V: TRBV24-1; J: TRBJ2-3; CDR3: CATSDPGTGGSPDTQYF; DNA: TGTGCCACCAGTGACCCCGGCACAGGGGGCAGCCCAGATACGCAGTATTTT